Following are 15 T cell receptor beta chains from one sample sequenced in a study of blood T cells in healthy people across ages (dated by TCRdb to the mid-2010s). Library construction relied on 5' RACE. Sequencing relied on an Illumina HiSeq 2500. A second PCR of about 6 to 12 cycles was run with a J-beta primer mix and a sample-barcoded 5' primer. TCRdb took the public reads, trimmed them with fastp at Q25, ran MiXCR for clone calling and kept in-frame beta chains. Every distinct CDR3 protein forms one entry, paired with its most common genes and DNA. The sample table holds about 1.6 million distinct CDR3 sequences, of which about 35% were seen once. The ten largest clones take up 11% of the sample. Specimen: blood. All receptors derive from a woman under 40 in good health.

This clonotype was picked up a small number of times. The V call is TRBV5-1, the J call TRBJ2-7, with 9 bases matching TRBD1. V gave up 0 bases and J gave up 7 bases; unmatched junction bases: 5. Germline V gives CDR1 SGHRS, CDR2 YFSETQ. The CDR3 contains 14 residues. CDR3 DNA sequence: TGCGCCAGCAGCTTGGAGGGACAGGGATGGGAGCAGTACTTC. This translates into CASSLEGQGWEQYF.

Of note for this clonotype: The junction and the germline gene differ at one end; a read error may be behind it. The genes are TRBV19 and TRBJ2-3; possible D gene TRBD1, 6 bases. Germline V CDR1 and CDR2: LNHDA, SQIVND (reference sequence). The CDR3 length is 15 residues. This CDR3 reads CAGSIRGGTQGTQYF. The CDR3 coding sequence is TGTGCCGGTAGTATAAGAGGGGGAACGCAGGGTACGCAGTATTTT.

This clonotype was seen repeatedly, ten times or more. The chain uses TRBV27 and TRBJ2-7; 11 bases fit TRBD2. This CDR3 has 14 amino acids. From germline, CDR1 is MNHEY and CDR2 SMNVEV (reference sequence). V lost 5 bases to trimming and J lost 3 bases; unmatched junction nucleotides: 3. The CDR3 protein is CASSPGTSGYEQYF. The CDR3 coding sequence is TGTGCCAGCAGTCCCGGGACTAGCGGCTACGAGCAGTACTTC.

The chain combines TRBV9 with TRBJ2-1; D is ambiguous. V was pared by 4 bases and J by 4 bases, with 12 bases between. Germline V gene sequence: CDR1 SGDLS, CDR2 YYNGEE. There are 14 residues in the CDR3. The CDR3 region has the DNA TGTGCCAGCAGCTTTAGTCTGGAGTACAATGAGCAGTTCTTC. This codes for CASSFSLEYNEQFF.

The J gene is TRBJ2-5, the V gene TRBV20-1, with TRBD1 matching over 8 bases. The J segment lost 4 bases and the V segment lost 2 bases, leaving 9 bases of the junction unmatched. CDR3 length equals 15 residues. Germline loops: CDR1 DFQATT, CDR2 SNEGSKA (reference sequence). For the CDR3, the DNA is TGCAGTGCTAGAATTGCAGGGGGCGCGGGAGAGACCCAGTACTTC. Its protein is CSARIAGGAGETQYF.

This clonotype has just a few counts. Germline and junction disagree at one end, which may indicate a read error. This chain links TRBV6-7 with TRBJ2-1; tentatively, D is TRBD2 (7 bases). TRBV6-7 is an ORF for which the function is uncertain. CDR3 length: 20 amino acids. CDR3 region: CACSYMGDGGRRTEYNEQFF. DNA for the CDR3: TGTGCCTGCAGTTATATGGGCGACGGGGGGCGACGAACCGAATACAATGAGCAGTTCTTC.

The V and J genes are TRBV7-2 and TRBJ2-3; 9 nucleotides agree with TRBD2. CDR3 length: 18 amino acids. Germline trimming cut 7 bases from V and 2 bases from J; bases unmatched to any gene: 16. Looked up from germline, CDR1 is SGHTA and CDR2 is FQGNSA. The CDR3 DNA follows: TGTGCCAGCACCAAAGCCAGCGGGGGGTACCTTGACACAGATACGCAGTATTTT. It codes for CASTKASGGYLDTDTQYF.

This chain uses TRBV7-9 with TRBJ1-1, with D maybe TRBD1 (5 bases). The germline V gene has CDR1 SEHNR and CDR2 FQNEAQ (reference sequence). V gave up 6 bases and J gave up 0 bases, with 14 bases separating them. The CDR3 contains 15 residues. DNA of the CDR3: TGTGCCAGCAGTTCCGCCGGGGCAATGAACACTGAAGCTTTCTTT. The encoded protein is CASSSAGAMNTEAFF.

This chain joins TRBV18 and TRBJ2-7; maybe TRBD1 (5 bases). Germline V gives CDR1 KGHSH, CDR2 LQKENI. The V and J ends lost 3 bases and 5 bases respectively, with 11 bases between them. The CDR3 has 13 residues. CDR3 amino acids: CASSPIQDDEQYF. CDR3 sequence (DNA): TGTGCCAGCTCACCGATACAGGATGACGAGCAGTACTTC.

This clonotype was picked up a small number of times. V and J are TRBV4-1 and TRBJ1-5, with a possible D match to TRBD1 (5 bases). Trimming took off 4 bases at V and 9 bases at J, with 13 bases between the two ends. Germline values: CDR1 MGHRA, CDR2 YSYEKL. This CDR3 contains 13 residues. DNA of the CDR3: TGCGCCAGCAGCCTCCAGGGTCAAGGGCCCCAGCATTTT. It specifies CASSLQGQGPQHF.

J is TRBJ2-7 and V is TRBV19; D gene unclear. Between the trimmed V and J ends, which lost 8 bases and 7 bases, there was a span of 12 bases. The CDR3 totals 11 residues. Per the germline V gene, CDR1 is LNHDA and CDR2 is SQIVND (reference sequence). The CDR3 DNA follows: TGTGCCAGTGGCTCCTCGGGTGAGCAGTACTTC. Translation gives CASGSSGEQYF.

This clonotype was observed many times. This sequence joins TRBV29-1 and TRBJ2-1; 9 nucleotides line up with TRBD1. The V gene's germline CDR1 is SQVTM and CDR2 ANQGSEA. CDR3 length: 13 amino acids. The CDR3 spells CRGAGQGYNEQFF. CDR3 nucleotide sequence: TGCAGGGGGGCGGGACAGGGCTACAATGAGCAGTTCTTC.

This clonotype was counted a few times. V gene TRBV7-9 combines with J gene TRBJ1-1, with D possibly being TRBD1 (5 bases). V was cut by 2 bases and J by 3 bases, with 16 bases left in between. The CDR3 extends over 16 amino acids. Germline CDR1 reads SEHNR; CDR2 reads FQNEAQ (reference sequence). The CDR3 DNA follows: TGTGCCAGCAGCTTAATAATCGGCAGGGAGGACACTGAAGCTTTCTTT. Its translation is CASSLIIGREDTEAFF.

This clonotype was observed many times. The gene calls are TRBV27 and TRBJ1-5; perhaps TRBD1 as D (5 bases). Trimming took off 5 bases at V and 7 bases at J, with 12 bases between the two ends. The CDR3 has 13 amino acids. Germline CDR1 is MNHEY and CDR2 is SMNVEV (reference sequence). The CDR3 loop is CASSPPGGQPQHF. DNA of the CDR3: TGTGCCAGCAGTCCGCCGGGGGGACAGCCCCAGCATTTT.

The table lists this clonotype with a few counts. The rearrangement links TRBV6-1 to TRBJ1-5; D is unclear. Germline lookup yields CDR1 MNHNS and CDR2 SASEGT. This CDR3 comprises 15 residues. Trimming pared 6 bases from V and 2 bases from J, leaving 14 bases between. CDR3 residues: CASRLIGVRNQPQHF. The CDR3 nucleotides read TGTGCCAGCAGGCTGATCGGGGTACGCAATCAGCCCCAGCATTTT.